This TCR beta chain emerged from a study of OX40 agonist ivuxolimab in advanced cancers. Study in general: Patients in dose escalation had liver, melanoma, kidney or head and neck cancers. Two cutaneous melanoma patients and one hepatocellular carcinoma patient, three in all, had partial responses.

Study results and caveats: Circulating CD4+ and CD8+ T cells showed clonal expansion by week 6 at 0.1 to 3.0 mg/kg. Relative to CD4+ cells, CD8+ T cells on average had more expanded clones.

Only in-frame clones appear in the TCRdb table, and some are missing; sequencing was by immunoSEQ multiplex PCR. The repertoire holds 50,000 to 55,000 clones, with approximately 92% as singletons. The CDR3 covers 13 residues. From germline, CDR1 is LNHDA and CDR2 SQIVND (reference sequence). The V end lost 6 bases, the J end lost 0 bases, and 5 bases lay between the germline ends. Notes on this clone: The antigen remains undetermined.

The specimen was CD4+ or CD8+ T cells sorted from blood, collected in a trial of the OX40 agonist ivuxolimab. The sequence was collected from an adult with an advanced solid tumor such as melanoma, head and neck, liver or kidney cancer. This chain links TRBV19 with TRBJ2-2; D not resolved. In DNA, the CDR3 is TGTGCCAGTAGACACACGAACACCGGGGAGCTGTTTTTT. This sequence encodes CASRHTNTGELFF.